This T cell receptor (beta chain) was sequenced in a study of T cell responses to AZD1222 COVID-19 vaccine (dated by TCRdb to the early 2020s). Background on the whole study: A total of approximately 240 trial participants underwent TCR sequencing, of whom roughly 210 had received two doses of AZD1222 and 26 had received two doses of the MenACWY control vaccine. Trial participants were enrolled by age into 18-55, 56-69 and 70-plus year subgroups, with about 150, 27 and 61 TCR-sequenced participants respectively. What the study reported, not specific to this receptor: The 56-69-year group was small, and its depth increase did not reach significance, likely because of low power. Because no day 14 peak-response samples were available, repertoires were characterized only after the peak T cell response. Reportedly, close to half of the unique spike-specific TCRs recognized epitopes lying outside the regions that are mutated in the B.1.351 and B.1.1.7 variants. The vaccine-associated CD4 TCRs covered the entire spike protein, and the dominant responses fell in regions 160-218 and 743-854. A significant rise in spike-specific TCR breadth and depth was observed after two AZD1222 doses relative to day 0 and relative to MenACWY recipients. Participants were mostly white British, with more females than males. The authors suggested clonal diversity may have been underestimated. Conclusions about previously exposed vaccinees were limited because only six AZD1222 recipients were SARS-CoV-2 seropositive at baseline.

The CDR3 regions of human TCRbeta chains were analyzed by immunosequencing. As for the original processing: Repertoire TCRs were checked for matches against a reference library of SARS-CoV-2-specific TCRs that had been generated using the MIRA antigen-specificity platform. Breadth was defined as the fraction of unique TCRs that were SARS-CoV-2-associated. Depth was defined as the fraction of total T cells that were SARS-CoV-2-associated. Using the MIRA data, each spike-specific TCR was mapped to the spike region that the TCR reacts to and placed in a CD4 or CD8 class. Log10-transformed breadth and depth values were compared by one-way ANOVA with Sidak's multiple comparisons tests. TCRdb's version of the immuneACCESS table is confined to in-frame rearrangements and falls short of the full clone set. An unresolved V gene accounts for under half of the shortfall where checked; the remainder is of unknown origin. The DNA was the basis for D and trimming; V, J and clone size are from that table. The table for this sample lists 140,000 to 150,000 clones; about 93% of them were counted only once. The ten top clones hold roughly 2.9% of the sample.

Interpreted using the paper, the time point label stands for: baseline before first vaccination. Explained via the paper, the treatment or condition label denotes: meningococcal conjugate vaccine given as trial control. Vaccinee samples were obtained from the UK trials COV001 and COV002, which included a single-blind randomized controlled phase 2/3 trial of AZD1222 (ChAdOx1 nCoV-19) in healthy adults. For TCRbeta chain sequencing, PBMC samples from trial participants were taken at day 0 and at day 28 after the second dose. As regards this clone: No antigen is known for it. Qualities for individual bases were not recorded, and no much larger clone is one base off.

CDR1 is given as GTSNPN and CDR2 as SVGIG, both from the germline V gene (reference sequence). V lost 1 base and J lost 4 bases, and the count of bases not matched to a germline gene is 12. Taken from cysteine to phenylalanine, the CDR3 has 16 residues. Just the 48-base CDR3 DNA is kept, in frame starting at base 1. The TCR comes from an adult in good health. Sequenced here: peripheral blood, sampled on day 0 of MenACWY control vaccination. Here the chain combines TRBV30 and TRBJ1-1, and 7 junction bases match TRBD1. The CDR3 protein: CAWSAWYGTVFTEAFF. The nucleotide sequence is TGTGCCTGGAGTGCCTGGTACGGGACAGTATTCACTGAAGCTTTCTTT.